The rows below give T cell receptor beta chains drawn from one sample of a study of cytomegalovirus exposure and HLA in healthy donors. This table comes from immunoSEQ multiplex PCR, and its TCRdb copy is limited to in-frame clones, with some not included. The sample includes 100,000 to 150,000 clones, roughly 89% of them seen just once. Source material: PBMCs. The receptors stem from a woman younger than 35 in good health and CMV-seronegative. Each CDR3 is given with its conserved first and last residue. The D gene is left open where the match is weak. Not all rows give a size; the values are once, few, many and, for expanded clones, a class.

size: -
V: TRBV19
J: TRBJ2-7
D: TRBD1
DNA: TGTGCCAGTTCCACAGGGGTAGGCTACGAGCAGTACTTC
CDR3: CASSTGVGYEQYF

size: -
V: TRBV5-1
J: TRBJ2-2
D: -
DNA: TGCGCCAGCAGCTTGGCACGGGAATCCGGGGAGCTGTTTTTT
CDR3: CASSLARESGELFF

size: -
V: TRBV6-5
J: TRBJ2-1
D: TRBD2
DNA: TGTGCCAGCAGCCAGGGGACTAGCGGGGGAAATGAGCAGTTCTTC
CDR3: CASSQGTSGGNEQFF

size: -
V: TRBV6-1
J: TRBJ2-5
D: TRBD1
DNA: TGTGCCAGCATAAGACAGGGAGACCAAGAGACCCAGTACTTC
CDR3: CASIRQGDQETQYF

size: -
V: TRBV5-1
J: TRBJ2-3
D: -
DNA: TGCGCCAGCAGCTTTGAGGAGGGGTGGACAGATACGCAGTATTTT
CDR3: CASSFEEGWTDTQYF

size: -
V: TRBV5-1
J: TRBJ1-1
D: -
DNA: TGCGCCAGCAGCCCAGCACAGGACACTGAAGCTTTCTTT
CDR3: CASSPAQDTEAFF

size: once
V: TRBV11-2
J: TRBJ2-3
D: -
DNA: TGTGCCAGCAGCTTAGGTCCCCGTACGCAGTATTTT
CDR3: CASSLGPRTQYF

size: -
V: TRBV9
J: TRBJ1-2
D: TRBD1
DNA: TGTGCCAGCAGCGTGGCAGGGGGCAACTATGGCTACACCTTC
CDR3: CASSVAGGNYGYTF

size: -
V: TRBV9
J: TRBJ1-4
D: TRBD1
DNA: TGTGCCAGCAGCGTGTCAGGGGGAAAACTGTTTTTT
CDR3: CASSVSGGKLFF

size: -
V: TRBV4-1
J: TRBJ2-7
D: TRBD1
DNA: TGCGCCAGCAGCCAAGCCGCAGCCAGGGGGCTTTGGTACGAGCAGTACTTC
CDR3: CASSQAAARGLWYEQYF

size: -
V: TRBV9
J: TRBJ1-2
D: -
DNA: TGTGCCAGCAGCCCGAGGGCCGGGGAGGTGTACTATGGCTACACCTTC
CDR3: CASSPRAGEVYYGYTF

size: -
V: TRBV5-6
J: TRBJ1-5
D: -
DNA: TGTGCCAGCAGCTTGGGTGGTGGCGGAAGTCAGCCCCAGCATTTT
CDR3: CASSLGGGGSQPQHF

size: -
V: TRBV9
J: TRBJ1-3
D: TRBD1
DNA: TGTGCCAGCAGTTCAACAGGGGGCTTGCCTGGAAACACCATATATTTT
CDR3: CASSSTGGLPGNTIYF

size: -
V: TRBV6-5
J: TRBJ1-2
D: -
DNA: TGTGCCAGCAGCACTCGGGTGCGTGAGAACTATGGCTACACCTTC
CDR3: CASSTRVRENYGYTF

size: -
V: TRBV6-1
J: TRBJ1-1
D: TRBD1
DNA: TGTGCCAGCAGTGAGTTAACAGGGGAAAACACTGAAGCTTTCTTT
CDR3: CASSELTGENTEAFF

size: -
V: TRBV5-4
J: TRBJ2-3
D: TRBD2
DNA: TGTGCCAGCAGCTTGGCGGGGGGAGATACGCAGTATTTT
CDR3: CASSLAGGDTQYF

size: -
V: TRBV7-6
J: TRBJ1-1
D: -
DNA: TGTGCCAGCAGCTTAAGGCCGGGCTGGGTAGGGGACACTGAAGCTTTCTTT
CDR3: CASSLRPGWVGDTEAFF

size: -
V: TRBV11-2
J: TRBJ1-2
D: TRBD1
DNA: TGTGCCAGCAGACCAGTCAGGGGGTGGAGTGGGTATGGCTACACCTTC
CDR3: CASRPVRGWSGYGYTF

size: -
V: TRBV19
J: TRBJ1-2
D: TRBD1
DNA: TGTGCCAGTAGGGCCCACCGGGACAGGGGGCTTGGTGGCTACACCTTC
CDR3: CASRAHRDRGLGGYTF

size: -
V: TRBV7-2
J: TRBJ2-7
D: TRBD1
DNA: TGTGCCAGCAGCTTAGTGTGGACAGGGGGCCAGAGAATGGCCTACGAGCAGTACTTC
CDR3: CASSLVWTGGQRMAYEQYF

size: -
V: TRBV29-1
J: TRBJ1-4
D: -
DNA: TGCAGCGTTGTTCGGGGGGAAAAACTGTTTTTT
CDR3: CSVVRGEKLFF

size: -
V: TRBV9
J: TRBJ2-2
D: TRBD1
DNA: TGTGCCAGCAGCGTAGCCTCGACAGGGAACGGCGGGGAGCTGTTTTTT
CDR3: CASSVASTGNGGELFF

size: -
V: TRBV5-1
J: TRBJ2-7
D: -
DNA: TGCGCCAGCAGCCAGGTAGGATACGAGCAGTACTTC
CDR3: CASSQVGYEQYF

size: medium-sized
V: TRBV5-1
J: TRBJ2-7
D: TRBD2
DNA: TGCGCCAGCAGCGGGACCGGGACTAACTCCTACGAGCAGTACTTC
CDR3: CASSGTGTNSYEQYF

size: -
V: TRBV19
J: TRBJ2-2
D: TRBD2
DNA: TGTGCCAGTAGTTCCCCCCGGGGGGCCGGGGAGCTGTTTTTT
CDR3: CASSSPRGAGELFF

size: once
V: TRBV6-1
J: TRBJ2-7
D: TRBD1
DNA: TGTGCCAGCAGACCCCAGACAGGGTTGGCGTACGAGCAGTACTTC
CDR3: CASRPQTGLAYEQYF

size: -
V: TRBV11-2
J: TRBJ1-3
D: -
DNA: TGTGCCAGCAGCTTACGTGTCAGGGAGGCTGGAAACACCATATATTTT
CDR3: CASSLRVREAGNTIYF

size: few
V: TRBV19
J: TRBJ1-3
D: TRBD1
DNA: TGTGCCAGTAGTATAGGCTGGACAGGGGGCTCTGGAAACACCATATATTTT
CDR3: CASSIGWTGGSGNTIYF

size: -
V: TRBV29-1
J: TRBJ2-5
D: TRBD2
DNA: TGCAGCGTTGACGGCGCGGGGGGCACGAAACAAGAGACCCAGTACTTC
CDR3: CSVDGAGGTKQETQYF

size: -
V: TRBV6-1
J: TRBJ2-7
D: TRBD2
DNA: TGTGCCAGCAGTGACCCGCGGGGGAGCTCCTACGAGCAGTACTTC
CDR3: CASSDPRGSSYEQYF

size: few
V: TRBV2
J: TRBJ1-5
D: -
DNA: TGTGCCAGCACCCTAGGGGAGGGTGGCGAGCATTTT
CDR3: CASTLGEGGEHF

size: -
V: TRBV5-1
J: TRBJ2-3
D: -
DNA: TGCGCCAGCAGCTTGGATGCGGGGTTCGGGACAGATACGCAGTATTTT
CDR3: CASSLDAGFGTDTQYF

size: -
V: TRBV7-8
J: TRBJ1-5
D: -
DNA: TGTGCCAGCAGCCCACAGGGCATTAATAGCAATCAGCCCCAGCATTTT
CDR3: CASSPQGINSNQPQHF

size: -
V: TRBV6-5
J: TRBJ1-1
D: -
DNA: TGTGCCAGCAGTTACTCGATTTCGTGGCAGAACACTGAAGCTTTCTTT
CDR3: CASSYSISWQNTEAFF

size: -
V: TRBV13
J: TRBJ2-7
D: TRBD1
DNA: TGTGCCAGCAGCTACCGGGACAGCGATACAAACGAGCAGTACTTC
CDR3: CASSYRDSDTNEQYF

size: -
V: TRBV19
J: TRBJ2-3
D: -
DNA: TGTGCCAGTAGTACCGGAAGGAGGGGCGGGACAGATACGCAGTATTTT
CDR3: CASSTGRRGGTDTQYF

size: -
V: TRBV2
J: TRBJ2-7
D: TRBD1
DNA: TGTGCCAGCAGGCACCCGGGACAGGCTTACCAGCAGTACTTC
CDR3: CASRHPGQAYQQYF

size: -
V: TRBV6-5
J: TRBJ1-1
D: -
DNA: TGTGCCAGCAGTACCGGGACACGCCGCTATGAAGCTTTCTTT
CDR3: CASSTGTRRYEAFF

size: -
V: TRBV18
J: TRBJ1-1
D: -
DNA: TGTGCCAGCTCACCACGTTCCGGGACATACAAAGAAGCTTTCTTT
CDR3: CASSPRSGTYKEAFF

size: -
V: TRBV7-9
J: TRBJ2-7
D: -
DNA: TGTGCCAGCAGCTTAGCACAGGCCTTCTCCTACGAGCAGTACTTC
CDR3: CASSLAQAFSYEQYF

size: -
V: TRBV5-1
J: TRBJ2-3
D: -
DNA: TGCGCCAGCAGCGCGGGGGCCACGGGAGATACGCAGTATTTT
CDR3: CASSAGATGDTQYF

size: -
V: TRBV5-1
J: TRBJ2-7
D: TRBD1
DNA: TGCGCCAGCAGCCTGGGGACAGAATCTCGGGAGCAGTACTTC
CDR3: CASSLGTESREQYF

size: -
V: TRBV7-2
J: TRBJ2-5
D: TRBD2
DNA: TGTGCCAGCAGCTTAGGAGGCCCGACTAGCGGGAGGGAGACCCAGTACTTC
CDR3: CASSLGGPTSGRETQYF

size: -
V: TRBV6-6
J: TRBJ1-2
D: TRBD1
DNA: TGTGCCAGCAGTTACTTGGGACAGCCTCCTAACTATGGCTACACCTTC
CDR3: CASSYLGQPPNYGYTF

size: -
V: TRBV6-4
J: TRBJ2-1
D: -
DNA: TGTGCCAGCAGTAAGGACATTAACGTAAATGAGCAGTTCTTC
CDR3: CASSKDINVNEQFF

size: -
V: TRBV10-1
J: TRBJ1-3
D: -
DNA: TGCGCCAGCAGTCAGGACAGCGAGGGAAACACCATATATTTT
CDR3: CASSQDSEGNTIYF

size: -
V: TRBV4-1
J: TRBJ1-5
D: -
DNA: TGCGCCAGCAGCTACGCCCGGGGGGATCAGCCCCAGCATTTT
CDR3: CASSYARGDQPQHF

size: few
V: TRBV6-5
J: TRBJ1-1
D: -
DNA: TGTGCCAGCAGCTACAGCGGGACAACGAACACTGAAGCTTTCTTT
CDR3: CASSYSGTTNTEAFF

size: -
V: TRBV5-5
J: TRBJ2-5
D: TRBD2
DNA: TGTGCCAGCAGCTTAGTCGGGGGGGAGACCCAGTACTTC
CDR3: CASSLVGGETQYF

size: -
V: TRBV11-2
J: TRBJ1-2
D: -
DNA: TGTGCCAGCAGCTTCTCAGGGTCTGGCTATGGCTACACCTTC
CDR3: CASSFSGSGYGYTF